Sequencing of this T cell receptor (beta chain) was carried out in a study of blood T cells in healthy people across ages. This clonotype was counted a few times. The CDR3 has 14 amino acids. Trimming cost V 2 bases and J 5 bases, with 12 bases left between them. Germline V gene data show CDR1 as KGHDR and CDR2 as SFDVKD. Sample-barcoded 5' priming and a J-beta primer mix drove a second PCR of roughly 6 to 12 cycles. Using its own MiXCR run on the 5' RACE reads, TCRdb lists one record per CDR3 protein. The sample includes 1.2 million to 1.5 million distinct CDR3 sequences, roughly 45% of them seen just once.

The rearrangement joins TRBV24-1 to TRBJ2-7; TRBD1 is a possible D gene (6 bases). Sample: blood. The source of this sequence is a woman aged 18 to 35 in good health. In DNA, the CDR3 is TGTGCCACCAGTGATTCGAGCAGGGGCAACGAGCAGTACTTC. Protein: CATSDSSRGNEQYF.